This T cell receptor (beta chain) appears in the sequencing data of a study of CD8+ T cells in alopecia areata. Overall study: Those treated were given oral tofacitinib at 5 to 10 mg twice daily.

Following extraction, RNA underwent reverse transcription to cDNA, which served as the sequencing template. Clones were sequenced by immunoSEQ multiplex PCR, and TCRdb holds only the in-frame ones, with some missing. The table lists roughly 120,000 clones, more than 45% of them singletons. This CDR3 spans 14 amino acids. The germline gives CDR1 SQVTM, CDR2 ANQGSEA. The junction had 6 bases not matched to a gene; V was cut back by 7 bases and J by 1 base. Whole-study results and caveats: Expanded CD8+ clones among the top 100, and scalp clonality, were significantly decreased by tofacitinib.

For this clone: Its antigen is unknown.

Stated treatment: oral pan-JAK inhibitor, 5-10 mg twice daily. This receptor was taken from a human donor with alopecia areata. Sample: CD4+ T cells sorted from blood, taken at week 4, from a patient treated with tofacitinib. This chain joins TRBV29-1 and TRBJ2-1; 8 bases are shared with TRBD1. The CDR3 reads CSGRRTGSYNEQFF. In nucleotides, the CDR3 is TGCAGCGGGCGGAGGACAGGGTCCTACAATGAGCAGTTCTTC.